The 12 T cell receptor beta chains listed next were all sequenced from one sample in a study of shared clonotypes between healthy human individuals. Assay: immunoSEQ multiplex PCR; the TCRdb copy retains only in-frame clones and omits some. Of about 2.1 million clones listed, around 95% are singletons. The naive CD8 fraction comprised CD45RO-negative cells positively selected for CCR7 and excluded terminally differentiated effector memory CD45RA+ cells. Specimen: naive CD8+ T cells from PBMCs. The receptors derive from a young man in good health. Some clones in this sample may be carry-over from other donors' samples.

The J gene is TRBJ1-2, the V gene TRBV6-6; no reliable D call. This CDR3 has 15 amino acids. The V gene lost 0 bases and the J gene lost 0 bases, with 8 bases spanning the gap. Germline V gene sequence: CDR1 MNHNY, CDR2 SVGAGI (reference sequence). Here the CDR3 DNA reads TGTGCCAGCAGTTACTCGTTGAGCTCTAACTATGGCTACACCTTC. It is translated as CASSYSLSSNYGYTF.

The J gene is TRBJ2-7, the V gene TRBV6-5, with D tentatively TRBD1 or TRBD2 (5 bases each). Germline V gene sequence: CDR1 MNHEY, CDR2 SVGAGI. The CDR3 has 16 amino acids. V was trimmed by 0 bases and J by 4 bases, leaving 16 bases between them. The CDR3 loop reads CASSYSRGPLGYEQYF. CDR3 in DNA: TGTGCCAGCAGTTACTCGAGGGGACCCCTGGGATACGAGCAGTACTTC.

The chain has TRBV5-4 and TRBJ2-5, with 8 bases fitting TRBD1. The CDR3 consists of 15 residues. Per the germline V gene, CDR1 is SGHNT and CDR2 is YYREEE (reference sequence). J was trimmed by 5 bases and V by 6 bases; bases with no gene match: 12. Written as DNA, the CDR3 is TGTGCCAGCACCCCACGGGGCAGGGGGCAGGAGACCCAGTACTTC. Encoded protein: CASTPRGRGQETQYF.

The gene calls are TRBV6-5 and TRBJ2-5; 9 bases are a match to TRBD1. V shed 6 bases, J shed 1 base, and the junction held 3 bases outside the gene matches. The CDR3 runs 14 residues. Germline assignment: CDR1 MNHEY and CDR2 SVGAGI. This CDR3 is CASRKDRGQETQYF. CDR3 nucleotide sequence: TGTGCCAGCAGAAAGGACAGGGGCCAAGAGACCCAGTACTTC.

The J gene is TRBJ2-1, the V gene TRBV5-1; possible D gene TRBD2, 6 bases. Germline V gives CDR1 SGHRS, CDR2 YFSETQ. Between the trimmed V and J ends, which lost 0 bases and 10 bases, there was a span of 20 bases. The CDR3 is 16 residues long. CDR3 in DNA: TGCGCCAGCAGCTTGGCTGGGGCGGGACTCCTCGCGGAGCAGTTCTTC. This gives the protein CASSLAGAGLLAEQFF.

This chain uses TRBV28 with TRBJ2-7; 8 nucleotides line up with TRBD1. Germline V CDR1 and CDR2: MDHEN, SYDVKM. The V gene end was trimmed by 2 bases and the J gene end by 6 bases; junction bases not matched to a gene: 12. This CDR3 is 16 amino acids long. The chain's CDR3 is CASSLTQISGQGEQYF. As DNA, the CDR3 is TGTGCCAGCAGTTTAACTCAAATATCTGGACAGGGCGAGCAGTACTTC.

The chain uses TRBV6-5 and TRBJ2-1, with 10 bases lining up with TRBD1. The CDR3 is made up of 16 amino acids. With V trimmed by 0 bases and J by 7 bases, 6 bases remained unmatched. CDR1 and CDR2 (germline): MNHEY, SVGAGI. CDR3 sequence (DNA): TGTGCCAGCAGTTACTCGAGGGGGACAGGGGAAAATGAGCAGTTCTTC. As protein: CASSYSRGTGENEQFF.

This clone was found once. DNA for the CDR3: TGTGCCAGCAGCTTGTACGTGGGGGGGTACAATGAGCAGTTCTTC. Its protein is CASSLYVGGYNEQFF. The rearrangement links TRBV5-4 to TRBJ2-1; 7 positions match TRBD2. Germline CDR1 is SGHNT and CDR2 is YYREEE (reference sequence). J gave up 4 bases and V 1 base, and 5 bases lay outside the gene matches. The CDR3 totals 15 residues.

The gene calls are TRBV5-1 and TRBJ1-1; 7 nucleotides align to TRBD1. The germline V gene encodes CDR1 SGHRS and CDR2 YFSETQ. Losses at the gene ends were 1 base for V and 8 bases for J; bases not matched to a gene: 5. CDR3 length equals 13 residues. The chain's CDR3 is CASSLTGVTEAFF. CDR3 DNA sequence: TGCGCCAGCAGCTTGACAGGGGTTACAGAAGCTTTCTTT. The whole variable domain, filled in from reference TRBV5-1 and TRBJ1-1, reads KAGVTQTPRYLIKTRGQQVTLSCSPISGHRSVSWYQQTPGQGLQFLFEYFSETQRNKGNFPGRFSGRQFSNSRSEMNVSTLELGDSALYLCASSLTGVTEAFFGQGTRLTVV.

The rearrangement uses TRBV29-1 and TRBJ2-3, with 9 bases matching TRBD2. Per germline, CDR1 SQVTM and CDR2 ANQGSEA. The trim removed 7 bases at V and 3 bases at J, leaving 23 bases unmatched. The CDR3 sequence is 19 residues long. CDR3 in DNA: TGCAGCGCCATTCAATTGGTGCTAGCGGGACGGAAAGATACAGATACGCAGTATTTT. Translating gives CSAIQLVLAGRKDTDTQYF.

The chain recombines TRBV4-3 with TRBJ2-2; 11 bases are a match to TRBD2. The V and J ends lost 1 base and 7 bases, in that order; junction bases with no gene match: 5. This CDR3 is 16 amino acids long. Germline loops: CDR1 LGHNA, CDR2 YSLEER. As DNA, the CDR3 is TGCGCCAGCAGCCAAGGACTAGCGGGATCGGTCGGGGAGCTGTTTTTT. This codes for CASSQGLAGSVGELFF.

This sequence joins TRBV5-1 and TRBJ2-3; D is unresolved. The CDR3 has 15 residues. CDR1 is SGHRS, CDR2 YFSETQ, per germline. Trimming cost V 2 bases and J 0 bases, with 10 bases left between them. The CDR3: CASSFSQASTDTQYF. In DNA, the CDR3 is TGCGCCAGCAGCTTTAGTCAGGCTAGCACAGATACGCAGTATTTT.